This TCR beta chain was sequenced during a study of neurological immune-mediated disorders. Whole-study findings and limits: The study phylogenetically grouped the repertoires of 18 of 34 multiple sclerosis patients into one related-CDR3 cluster, a possible signature.

The table lists this clonotype with many counts. Its antigen is not known. CDR1 and CDR2 (germline): LGHNA, YSLEER. The trim removed 0 bases at V and 7 bases at J, leaving 11 bases unmatched. CDR3 length: 18 residues. TCRdb re-called the 5' RACE reads with MiXCR, one entry per CDR3 protein. The table includes over 65,000 distinct CDR3 sequences, about 2.5% detected once. The source material was PBMCs. The chain carries TRBV4-3 and TRBJ2-1; 11 bases fit TRBD2. The TCR originated in a woman in her twenties or thirties with multiple sclerosis. The CDR3 sequence: CASSQDSLLAGVGNEQFF. The DNA for the CDR3 is TGCGCCAGCAGCCAAGACTCCCTACTAGCGGGAGTGGGAAATGAGCAGTTCTTC.